Following are 18 T cell receptor beta chains from one sample sequenced in a study of blood T cells in healthy people across ages. A sample-barcoded 5' primer and a J-beta primer mix were used in a second PCR of roughly 6 to 11 cycles. A single record per CDR3 protein comes from TCRdb applying MiXCR to the 5' RACE reads. Of 650,000 to 700,000 distinct CDR3 sequences in the sample, about 30% were seen once. Sequenced material: blood. These receptor sequences come from an elderly woman in good health.

The table lists this clonotype with many counts. This sequence joins TRBV5-6 and TRBJ2-7, with D unresolved. The ends were cut back, 0 bases at V and 8 bases at J, with 9 bases in the middle. The CDR3 has 12 amino acids. Germline V gives CDR1 SGHDT, CDR2 YYEEEE. The CDR3 DNA reads as TGTGCCAGCAGCTTGGGGGGATACAAGCAGTACTTC. Amino acids: CASSLGGYKQYF.

The gene calls are TRBV29-1 and TRBJ2-7, with unresolved D. The end of the DNA aligns better with TRBJ2-5, so the J call may be wrong. The germline V gene encodes CDR1 SQVTM and CDR2 ANQGSEA. The CDR3 totals 11 residues. In DNA, the CDR3 is TGCAGCGTGGAGTTCGGGGAGACCCAGTACTTC. It codes for CSVEFGETQYF.

This clonotype was detected ten times or more. The rearrangement links TRBV7-2 to TRBJ2-1; TRBD1 agrees at 7 bases. V trimming: 1 base; J trimming: 5 bases; junction bases outside the gene matches: 8. The CDR3 contains 16 residues. Germline V lookup: CDR1 SGHTA, CDR2 FQGNSA. CDR3 protein: CASSLVGQGVNNEQFF. The CDR3 DNA is TGTGCCAGCAGCTTAGTAGGCCAGGGGGTAAACAATGAGCAGTTCTTC.

A note on this clonotype: A much larger clone differs by one base, so this may be a read error. The chain couples TRBV7-2 to TRBJ1-2; no definite D call. Trimming took 1 base from V and 4 from J, leaving 13 bases between them. The germline V gene encodes CDR1 SGHTA and CDR2 FQGNSA. The CDR3 contains 15 residues. Here the CDR3 DNA reads TGTGCCAGCAGCTTAGAACGGTCAGCCCCCTATGGCTACACCTTC. This encodes CASSLERSAPYGYTF.

V and J are TRBV12-3 or TRBV12-4 and TRBJ2-5, with D perhaps given as TRBD1 or TRBD2 (6 bases each). Trimming left V 4 bases short and J 11 bases short, with 23 bases between. The CDR3 contains 15 residues. The CDR3 sequence is CASSSGGGPPGEQYF. CDR3 in DNA: TGTGCCAGCAGTTCAGGTGGGGGGCCCCCAGGTGAGCAGTACTTC.

This clonotype was observed many times. This chain uses TRBV29-1 with TRBJ2-3, with TRBD2 matching over 8 bases. Losses at the gene ends were 7 bases for V and 9 bases for J; bases not matched to a gene: 12. This CDR3 is 13 amino acids long. In germline, CDR1 is SQVTM, CDR2 ANQGSEA. In nucleotides, the CDR3 is TGCAGCGCGGCCGGGAACGGGGGGGACACGCAGTATTTT. It is translated as CSAAGNGGDTQYF.

This clonotype was found many times. This chain connects TRBV6-1 to TRBJ2-3; D is ambiguous. CDR1 is MNHNS, CDR2 SASEGT, per germline. V was trimmed by 3 bases and J by 0 bases, leaving 13 bases between them. This CDR3 region has 16 residues. The CDR3 region is CASSDASLSSTDTQYF. For the CDR3, the DNA is TGTGCCAGCAGTGACGCATCACTTTCTAGCACAGATACGCAGTATTTT.

This clonotype has ten or more counts. The chain employs TRBV27 and TRBJ1-6, with unresolved D. V was cut by 5 bases and J by 0 bases, with 14 bases left in between. The CDR3 has 17 amino acids. CDR1 is MNHEY, CDR2 SMNVEV, per germline (reference sequence). The CDR3 DNA is TGTGCCAGCAGTCCCCGCGGAATCAGCTCCTATAATTCACCCCTCCACTTT. Its protein is CASSPRGISSYNSPLHF.

This clonotype was counted between two and nine times. The chain couples TRBV6-5 to TRBJ1-4; the D is unclear. Germline values: CDR1 MNHEY, CDR2 SVGAGI. The CDR3 has 14 residues. Trimming took off 3 bases at V and 8 bases at J, with 13 bases between the two ends. The CDR3 here is CASSYDRTWEKLFF. As DNA, the CDR3 is TGTGCCAGCAGTTATGATAGGACTTGGGAAAAACTGTTTTTT.

V and J are TRBV5-1 and TRBJ2-7; no clear D gene. Deletions cut 0 bases from V and 0 bases from J, with 13 bases between. Germline V gene data show CDR1 as SGHRS and CDR2 as YFSETQ. This CDR3 is built from 16 residues. CDR3: CASSLEGARASYEQYF. The CDR3 DNA sequence: TGCGCCAGCAGCTTGGAAGGAGCGCGCGCCTCCTACGAGCAGTACTTC.

This clonotype occurred a few times. The chain links TRBV28 to TRBJ1-1; TRBD1 matches at 7 bases. J was trimmed by 8 bases and V by 5 bases; bases with no gene match: 14. Germline V gives CDR1 MDHEN, CDR2 SYDVKM. The CDR3 runs 15 residues. CDR3 nucleotide sequence: TGTGCCAGCAGTGTACCGGGACTCAGGGGGATAGAAGCTTTCTTT. This gives the protein CASSVPGLRGIEAFF.

This clonotype has just a few counts. The CDR3: CASSQDRVKLFF. The CDR3 nucleotides read TGTGCCAGCAGCCAGGACAGGGTGAAGCTGTTTTTT. The chain joins TRBV7-2 to TRBJ2-2; TRBD1 matches 8 bases. The germline gives CDR1 SGHTA, CDR2 FQGNSA. This CDR3 is built from 12 residues. J was trimmed by 12 bases and V by 5 bases; bases with no gene match: 5.

The V gene is TRBV12-3 or TRBV12-4, the J gene TRBJ1-5; D not resolved. V lost 2 bases and J lost 7, with 12 bases in between. CDR3 length equals 14 residues. Here the CDR3 reads CASSLNNPDQPQHF. The CDR3 DNA sequence: TGTGCCAGCAGTTTAAATAACCCCGACCAGCCCCAGCATTTT.

J is TRBJ2-2 and V is TRBV7-9; D gene ambiguous. In germline, CDR1 is SEHNR, CDR2 FQNEAQ (reference sequence). Trimming pared 5 bases from V and 4 bases from J, leaving 11 bases between. The CDR3 sequence is 14 residues long. The CDR3 DNA sequence: TGTGCCAGCAGCCCGGGTGGGGTCACCGGGGAGCTGTTTTTT. It yields the protein CASSPGGVTGELFF.

The V and J genes are TRBV2 and TRBJ1-4; D gene unclear. The germline V gene encodes CDR1 SNHLY and CDR2 FYNNEI. Trimming pared 4 bases from V and 5 bases from J, leaving 5 bases between. The CDR3 runs 12 residues. The CDR3 region is CASSVRNEKLFF. Written as DNA, the CDR3 is TGTGCCAGCAGTGTTAGGAATGAAAAACTGTTTTTT.

This clonotype was recorded at least ten times. The genes are TRBV9 and TRBJ2-7; D perhaps matches TRBD1 (7 bases). Germline CDR1 reads SGDLS; CDR2 reads YYNGEE. V was pared by 1 base and J by 6 bases, with 20 bases between. CDR3 length equals 16 residues. This chain's CDR3 is CASSVSSSPGGGEQYF. CDR3 coding DNA: TGTGCCAGCAGCGTAAGTTCGAGCCCAGGGGGAGGCGAGCAGTACTTC.

The chain has TRBV20-1 and TRBJ1-1; 10 positions agree with TRBD1. CDR3 length: 18 residues. Germline CDR1 and CDR2: DFQATT and SNEGSKA (reference sequence). Trimming at V came to 3 bases and at J to 0 bases, leaving 13 bases not matched to a gene. The CDR3 reads CSARGPGTGDFMNTEAFF. As DNA, the CDR3 is TGCAGTGCTAGGGGTCCCGGGACAGGGGACTTCATGAACACTGAAGCTTTCTTT.

This clonotype was picked up a small number of times. This may stem from a read error, because a much larger clone lies one nucleotide away. The chain couples TRBV9 to TRBJ2-5, with no clear D. The length of the CDR3 is 11 residues. Germline CDR1 and CDR2: SGDLS and YYNGEE. V lost 3 bases, J lost 11 bases, and 11 bases lay in between. CDR3 loop: CASSAFNEQYF. The CDR3 DNA follows: TGTGCCAGCAGCGCCTTCAATGAGCAGTACTTC.